Listed below are T cell receptor beta chains from one sample, sequenced in a study of T-cell memory formation after mild COVID-19. TCRdb re-called the 5' RACE reads through MiXCR, storing one row per CDR3 protein. The sample carries about 200,000 distinct CDR3 sequences, just over 9.5% recorded once. Material: PBMCs or a T cell subset sorted from them (not recorded which). These receptors all come from a man younger than 30 who had mild COVID-19 (a few samples of this study predate the infection). Cell type and time point are not known. Each CDR3 is given with its conserved first and last residue. Fields, in order: D gene, V gene, clone size, J gene, CDR3 protein, CDR3 DNA. A D gene is named only where the DNA matches it firmly. Size is stated for part of the rows, as once, few or many counts, or as a class when the clone is expanded.

D: -; V: TRBV6-2/TRBV6-3; size: few; J: TRBJ2-5; CDR3: CASSPEGGRETQYF; DNA: TGTGCCAGCAGTCCCGAGGGGGGGAGAGAGACCCAGTACTTC
D: -; V: TRBV20-1; size: few; J: TRBJ1-2; CDR3: CSASTDGTGYTF; DNA: TGCAGTGCTAGCACGGACGGTACTGGCTACACCTTC
D: -; V: TRBV20-1; size: -; J: TRBJ2-5; CDR3: CSAKRETQYF; DNA: TGCAGTGCTAAGAGGGAGACCCAGTACTTC
D: TRBD1; V: TRBV4-2; size: -; J: TRBJ1-2; CDR3: CASSPSLLGQGGQAYGYTF; DNA: TGTGCCAGCAGCCCATCCTTATTGGGACAGGGAGGTCAGGCCTATGGCTACACCTTC
D: -; V: TRBV5-1; size: -; J: TRBJ2-7; CDR3: CASSFSGRSGEQYF; DNA: TGCGCCAGCAGCTTCTCGGGGCGGTCCGGCGAGCAGTACTTC
D: TRBD2; V: TRBV18; size: few; J: TRBJ2-1; CDR3: CASGGEAYNEQFF; DNA: TGTGCCAGCGGGGGGGAAGCCTACAATGAGCAGTTCTTC
D: -; V: TRBV7-2; size: few; J: TRBJ1-5; CDR3: CASSPDRYNQPQHF; DNA: TGTGCCAGCAGCCCCGACAGGTACAATCAGCCCCAGCATTTT
D: TRBD1; V: TRBV7-7; size: few; J: TRBJ1-1; CDR3: CASSTSTGTEAFF; DNA: TGTGCCAGCAGCACCTCGACAGGGACCGAAGCTTTCTTT
D: -; V: TRBV11-2; size: -; J: TRBJ2-3; CDR3: CASSLLAASLTDTQYF; DNA: TGTGCCAGCAGCTTGTTAGCGGCGTCTCTCACAGATACGCAGTATTTT
D: TRBD1; V: TRBV4-3; size: -; J: TRBJ1-2; CDR3: CASSQQTGAFYGYTF; DNA: TGCGCCAGCAGCCAACAGACAGGGGCGTTCTATGGCTACACCTTC
D: -; V: TRBV20-1; size: -; J: TRBJ1-4; CDR3: CSAKVVPASEKLFF; DNA: TGCAGTGCCAAAGTCGTCCCAGCGAGCGAAAAACTGTTTTTT
D: -; V: TRBV3-1; size: many; J: TRBJ2-3; CDR3: CASSQVGGTDTQYF; DNA: TGTGCCAGCAGCCAAGTAGGCGGCACAGATACGCAGTATTTT
D: -; V: TRBV14; size: -; J: TRBJ1-2; CDR3: CASSQEVGRGGGYTF; DNA: TGTGCCAGCAGCCAAGAAGTCGGAAGGGGTGGTGGCTACACCTTC
D: -; V: TRBV18; size: -; J: TRBJ1-1; CDR3: CASSPYRGGTEAFF; DNA: TGTGCCAGCTCACCTTATCGGGGCGGCACTGAAGCTTTCTTT
D: -; V: TRBV7-9; size: few; J: TRBJ2-3; CDR3: CASSIDRFTDTQYF; DNA: TGTGCCAGCAGCATAGATAGATTCACAGATACGCAGTATTTT
D: TRBD1; V: TRBV9; size: -; J: TRBJ2-1; CDR3: CASTPGTVNEQFF; DNA: TGTGCCAGCACCCCCGGGACAGTCAATGAGCAGTTCTTC
D: TRBD1; V: TRBV30; size: few; J: TRBJ1-6; CDR3: CAGDRQNSPLHF; DNA: TGTGCCGGGGACAGGCAAAATTCACCCCTCCACTTT
D: -; V: TRBV5-6; size: many; J: TRBJ2-7; CDR3: CASSLEGAEWYYEQYF; DNA: TGTGCCAGCAGCTTGGAAGGGGCAGAATGGTACTACGAGCAGTACTTC
D: -; V: TRBV10-2; size: few; J: TRBJ1-2; CDR3: CASTGILDYGYTF; DNA: TGCGCCAGCACGGGCATTCTCGACTATGGCTACACCTTC
D: -; V: TRBV7-2; size: many; J: TRBJ2-3; CDR3: CASSWGLNTDTQYF; DNA: TGTGCCAGCAGCTGGGGACTGAACACAGATACGCAGTATTTT
D: -; V: TRBV11-2; size: many; J: TRBJ1-5; CDR3: CASSPHWDQPQHF; DNA: TGTGCCAGCAGCCCCCATTGGGATCAGCCCCAGCATTTT
D: -; V: TRBV1; size: -; J: TRBJ2-3; CDR3: CTSSPLPGLKDTQYF; DNA: TGCACCAGCAGCCCTTTACCGGGACTAAAAGATACGCAGTATTTT
D: TRBD1; V: TRBV15; size: few; J: TRBJ2-6; CDR3: CATSRDRAGANVLTF; DNA: TGTGCCACCAGCAGGGACAGGGCTGGGGCCAACGTCCTGACTTTC